Below are 21 T cell receptor beta chains sequenced from a single sample in a study of a mutant IDH1 vaccine in newly diagnosed glioma. The time point denotes: baseline, week 1 (first vaccination visit). Treatment: pre-vaccination baseline after standard-of-care therapy. TCRdb keeps only in-frame clones here, not all; method: immunoSEQ multiplex PCR. The table lists about 69,000 clones, 80% to 90% of them singletons. The sequencing used PBMCs, collected from a glioma patient treated with radiotherapy, temozolomide or both. These TCRs come from a man aged 25-45 years with glioma.

This chain links TRBV9 with TRBJ2-1; D perhaps matches TRBD2 (7 bases). The CDR3 is made up of 13 amino acids. Germline CDR1 is SGDLS and CDR2 is YYNGEE. Trimming removed 0 bases at V and 10 bases at J, with 11 bases between. CDR3 DNA sequence: TGTGCCAGCAGCGTAGGTGGCGGGGGCGAGCAGTTCTTC. This translates into CASSVGGGGEQFF.

The rearrangement uses TRBV21-1 and TRBJ1-4; the table's D call, TRBD1, was not checked against the DNA. TRBV21-1 is marked as a pseudogene. The CDR3 covers 19 residues. CDR3 in amino acids: CASSKLEDRAAATNEKLFF. The CDR3 nucleotides read TGTGCCAGCAGCAAACTTGAGGACAGGGCAGCGGCAACTAATGAAAAACTGTTTTTT.

The chain recombines TRBV28 with TRBJ2-5; D is uncertain. Between the trimmed V and J ends, which lost 5 bases and 2 bases, there was a span of 6 bases. Germline V gene data show CDR1 as MDHEN and CDR2 as SYDVKM. The length of the CDR3 is 12 residues. The CDR3 bases are TGTGCCAGCAGTCGAGAACAAGAGACCCAGTACTTC. Translated: CASSREQETQYF.

The gene calls are TRBV28 and TRBJ1-5; no clear D gene. V dropped 7 bases and J dropped 0 bases, with 13 bases sitting between them. The CDR3 sequence is 15 residues long. Germline-derived CDR1 and CDR2 are MDHEN and SYDVKM. CDR3 region: CASTRDNLSNQPQHF. CDR3 bases: TGTGCCAGCACTAGAGACAACCTTAGCAATCAGCCCCAGCATTTT.

This sequence joins TRBV5-1 and TRBJ2-1; possible D gene TRBD2, 5 bases. The CDR3 spans 14 residues. The germline V gene has CDR1 SGHRS and CDR2 YFSETQ. Trimming left V 0 bases short and J 2 bases short, with 6 bases between. As DNA, the CDR3 is TGCGCCAGCAGCTTGGGAGGGCCCTACAATGAGCAGTTCTTC. Residues: CASSLGGPYNEQFF.

The chain links TRBV7-7 to TRBJ1-1; D perhaps matches TRBD1 (5 bases). Germline assignment: CDR1 SSHAT and CDR2 FNYEAQ (reference sequence). The CDR3 runs to 11 residues. V lost 11 bases and J lost 8, with 15 bases in between. CDR3: CALGEGSEAFF. The CDR3 DNA reads TGTGCCTTAGGGGAAGGTTCGGAAGCTTTCTTT.

This sequence joins TRBV18 and TRBJ2-3; D might be TRBD1 or TRBD2, each matching 5 bases. The CDR3 contains 17 residues. Germline V gene data show CDR1 as KGHSH and CDR2 as LQKENI. The V end lost 1 base, the J end lost 1 base, and 15 bases lay between the germline ends. As DNA, the CDR3 is TGTGCCAGCTCACCACGATCCGGGACCACGGGCACAGATACGCAGTATTTT. This codes for CASSPRSGTTGTDTQYF.

The gene calls are TRBV10-3 and TRBJ1-2; a possible D gene is TRBD1 (5 bases). Germline-derived CDR1 and CDR2 are ENHRY and SYGVKD. Trimming pared 4 bases from V and 6 bases from J, leaving 12 bases between. The CDR3 sequence is 13 residues long. The CDR3 sequence is CAISGRDGNGYTF. In DNA form, the CDR3 reads TGTGCCATCAGTGGGAGGGACGGTAATGGCTACACCTTC.

With respect to this clone: Here the CDR3 omits its conserved ending phenylalanine or tryptophan, so a read error is the likely source. The rearrangement joins TRBV28 to TRBJ2-7; no reliable D call. V lost 6 bases to trimming and J lost 4 bases, with 10 bases between them. The CDR3 is 12 amino acids. Germline V gene data show CDR1 as MDHEN and CDR2 as SYDVKM. The CDR3 reads CASSHLRYEQYS. DNA of the CDR3: TGTGCCAGCAGCCATTTGAGGTACGAGCAGTACTCC.

This clone was seen once. The chain has TRBV12-5 and TRBJ1-2; D is unresolved. CDR3 size: 20 residues. CDR1 and CDR2 from the germline V gene are LGHNT and FRNRAP. The germline V and J ends were trimmed by 0 bases and 3 bases, with 26 bases remaining between them. The CDR3 spells CASGLVPKDHLPGYYYGYTF. CDR3 nucleotide sequence: TGTGCTAGTGGTTTGGTACCTAAGGATCACCTCCCTGGTTATTACTATGGCTACACCTTC.

This chain joins TRBV5-4 and TRBJ1-3; no clear D gene. With 0 bases removed from V and 3 bases from J, the gap between germline ends came to 10 bases. CDR3 length equals 15 residues. CDR1 and CDR2 from the germline V gene are SGHNT and YYREEE (reference sequence). The CDR3 sequence: CASSLANTIGNTIYF. The CDR3 coding sequence is TGTGCCAGCAGCTTGGCCAACACTATTGGAAACACCATATATTTT.

V and J are TRBV2 and TRBJ1-4; D is perhaps TRBD1 (6 bases). The V end was cut by 1 base, the J end by 10 bases, with 10 bases between. From germline, CDR1 is SNHLY and CDR2 FYNNEI. This CDR3 is 13 amino acids long. The CDR3 DNA sequence: TGTGCCAGCAGTGAAGAGGCCAGGGGAAAACTGTTTTTT. It yields the protein CASSEEARGKLFF.

This clone was observed once. V usage is TRBV5-1 and J usage is TRBJ1-2; the D is unclear. CDR1 is SGHRS, CDR2 YFSETQ, per germline. V was shortened by 4 bases and J by 4 bases, with 14 bases between the two germline ends. The CDR3 loop spans 14 amino acids. In DNA, the CDR3 is TGCGCCAGCAGCGAGTCCGATGTAATCTATGGCTACACCTTC. This encodes CASSESDVIYGYTF.

The chain links TRBV19 to TRBJ1-1; TRBD1 matches at 9 bases. The CDR3 covers 13 residues. Germline V gene lookup returns CDR1 LNHDA and CDR2 SQIVND (reference sequence). J gave up 4 bases and V 4 bases, and 1 base lay outside the gene matches. The CDR3 DNA reads TGTGCCAGTAGTAGGACAGGGGCCACTGAAGCTTTCTTT. This encodes CASSRTGATEAFF.

The V and J genes are TRBV29-1 and TRBJ2-7; D is possibly TRBD1 or TRBD2 (5 bases each). Trimming left V 4 bases short and J 0 bases short, with 10 bases between. CDR3 size: 13 residues. The V gene's germline CDR1 is SQVTM and CDR2 ANQGSEA. In DNA form, the CDR3 reads TGCAGCGTTGTCGGGGACGTCTCCTACGAGCAGTACTTC. This sequence encodes CSVVGDVSYEQYF.

J is TRBJ1-5 and V is TRBV2, with TRBD1 matching 9 bases. V was pared by 7 bases and J by 1 base, with 8 bases of the junction left unmatched. This CDR3 comprises 16 residues. In germline, CDR1 is SNHLY, CDR2 FYNNEI. For the CDR3, the DNA is TGTGCCAGCAAGGTACAGGGGGCTTCAAGCAATCAGCCCCAGCATTTT. Its protein is CASKVQGASSNQPQHF. Using reference TRBV2 and TRBJ1-5 for the parts outside the CDR3, the full variable domain is EPEVTQTPSHQVTQMGQEVILRCVPISNHLYFYWYRQILGQKVEFLVSFYNNEISEKSEIFDDQFSVERPDGSNFTLKIRSTKLEDSAMYFCASKVQGASSNQPQHFGDGTRLSIL.

This chain uses TRBV30 with TRBJ2-3; 11 positions match TRBD1. The length of the CDR3 is 14 residues. The J segment lost 5 bases and the V segment lost 1 base, leaving 2 bases of the junction unmatched. Germline V lookup: CDR1 GTSNPN, CDR2 SVGIG (reference sequence). CDR3 loop: CAWSEGQGVDTQYF. The CDR3 DNA reads TGTGCCTGGAGTGAGGGACAGGGGGTAGATACGCAGTATTTT.

The V and J genes are TRBV4-2 and TRBJ2-7, with D hard to call. This CDR3 region has 15 residues. The V end lost 1 base, the J end lost 1 base, and 11 bases lay between the germline ends. CDR1 LGHNA and CDR2 YNFKEQ come from the germline V gene. CDR3: CASSQVSSGSYEQYF. CDR3 bases: TGTGCCAGCAGCCAAGTATCATCCGGGTCCTACGAGCAGTACTTC.

The V and J genes are TRBV4-2 and TRBJ2-1; 10 nucleotides match TRBD2. The length of the CDR3 is 15 residues. V gave up 4 bases and J gave up 12 bases; unmatched junction bases: 12. Per germline, CDR1 LGHNA and CDR2 YNFKEQ. CDR3 nucleotide sequence: TGTGCCAGCAGCCCCCCTAGCGGGGGTGGGGAGGTGCAGTTCTTC. Its protein is CASSPPSGGGEVQFF.

The chain uses TRBV5-1 and TRBJ1-3; maybe TRBD1 (5 bases). Germline V CDR1 and CDR2: SGHRS, YFSETQ. The V gene lost 0 bases and the J gene lost 1 base, with 17 bases spanning the gap. CDR3 length: 18 amino acids. The CDR3 loop reads CASSLGNSAGRSGNTIYF. CDR3 nucleotide sequence: TGCGCCAGCAGCTTGGGGAACTCAGCGGGGCGGTCTGGAAACACCATATATTTT.

The chain links TRBV18 to TRBJ1-1; D is perhaps TRBD1 (5 bases). Deletions cut 3 bases from V and 2 bases from J, with 13 bases between. The CDR3 spans 15 residues. Germline CDR1 and CDR2: KGHSH and LQKENI. CDR3 amino acids: CASSPTGLLNTEAFF. DNA of the CDR3: TGTGCCAGCTCACCCACGGGACTGCTCAACACTGAAGCTTTCTTT.